A single sample is the source of the 27 T cell receptor beta chains below, sequenced in a study of OX40 agonist ivuxolimab in advanced cancers. Some clones are missing from TCRdb's copy, which holds only in-frame ones; the method was immunoSEQ multiplex PCR. The data contain around 50,000 clones, over 80% of them seen just once; the ten biggest clones take up over 1.5%. The sequenced sample was CD4+ or CD8+ T cells sorted from blood, obtained in a trial of the OX40 agonist ivuxolimab. All receptors come from an adult with an advanced solid tumor such as melanoma, head and neck, liver or kidney cancer.

The chain has TRBV5-1 and TRBJ2-3, with TRBD2 as a possible D gene (6 bases). Trimming removed 1 base at V and 6 bases at J, with 12 bases between. Germline V CDR1 and CDR2: SGHRS, YFSETQ. This CDR3 contains 14 residues. CDR3 protein: CASSLPGTQDTQYF. CDR3 sequence (DNA): TGCGCCAGCAGCTTGCCCGGGACTCAGGATACGCAGTATTTT.

V usage is TRBV7-9 and J usage is TRBJ1-4; weak D call: TRBD1 (6 bases). There are 14 residues in the CDR3. CDR1 SEHNR and CDR2 FQNEAQ come from the germline V gene (reference sequence). V gave up 3 bases and J gave up 4 bases, with 9 bases separating them. The CDR3 nucleotides read TGTGCCAGCAGCTTGAGGGGGGGTAATGAAAAACTGTTTTTT. Translated, it gives CASSLRGGNEKLFF. The complete variable domain, with remaining parts taken from reference TRBV7-9 and TRBJ1-4, reads DTGVSQNPRHKITKRGQNVTFRCDPISEHNRLYWYRQTLGQGPEFLTYFQNEAQLEKSRLLSDRFSAERPKGSFSTLEIQRTEQGDSAMYLCASSLRGGNEKLFFGSGTQLSVL.

The chain is built from TRBV18 and TRBJ1-1; D unclear. The CDR3 loop spans 13 amino acids. Trimming removed 1 base from V and 1 base from J, with 4 bases in between. Germline CDR1 KGHSH, CDR2 LQKENI. CDR3 residues: CASSPRGNTEAFF. In nucleotides, the CDR3 is TGTGCCAGCTCACCACGGGGGAACACTGAAGCTTTCTTT.

The chain combines TRBV5-6 with TRBJ1-1; possible D gene TRBD1, 6 bases. Germline V gene sequence: CDR1 SGHDT, CDR2 YYEEEE. V was shortened by 3 bases and J by 1 base, with 13 bases between the two germline ends. The CDR3 covers 15 residues. CDR3 nucleotide sequence: TGTGCCAGCAGCTCGGGACATAGCAGGAACACTGAAGCTTTCTTT. Residues: CASSSGHSRNTEAFF. Supplemented by reference TRBV5-6 and TRBJ1-1, the full variable domain reads DAGVTQSPTHLIKTRGQQVTLRCSPKSGHDTVSWYQQALGQGPQFIFQYYEEEERQRGNFPDRFSGHQFPNYSSELNVNALLLGDSALYLCASSSGHSRNTEAFFGQGTRLTVV.

This rearrangement joins TRBV19 to TRBJ2-7; D is possibly TRBD2 (6 bases). Germline loops: CDR1 LNHDA, CDR2 SQIVND (reference sequence). V was trimmed by 3 bases and J by 0 bases, leaving 12 bases between them. The CDR3 totals 15 residues. In DNA, the CDR3 is TGTGCCAGTAGTATCGGGGGAGTGAGCTCCTACGAGCAGTACTTC. Amino acids: CASSIGGVSSYEQYF.

The chain recombines TRBV28 with TRBJ2-6, with D possibly being TRBD1 (6 bases). Trimming cost V 6 bases and J 0 bases, with 9 bases left between them. The germline V gene encodes CDR1 MDHEN and CDR2 SYDVKM. The CDR3 spans 15 residues. Here the CDR3 DNA reads TGTGCCAGCAGCTCAGGGGTCTCTGGGGCCAACGTCCTGACTTTC. This gives the protein CASSSGVSGANVLTF.

The chain joins TRBV2 to TRBJ1-1; the D gene is possibly TRBD1 (6 bases). Germline lookup yields CDR1 SNHLY and CDR2 FYNNEI. This CDR3 region has 16 residues. Trimming removed 2 bases from V and 0 bases from J, with 13 bases in between. The CDR3 loop reads CASSETGAEMNTEAFF. CDR3 in DNA: TGTGCCAGCAGTGAAACGGGGGCTGAGATGAACACTGAAGCTTTCTTT.

The rearrangement joins TRBV5-1 to TRBJ2-2; 10 positions agree with TRBD1. Germline loops: CDR1 SGHRS, CDR2 YFSETQ. The CDR3 runs to 16 residues. Unmatched junction bases numbered 4, after V lost 0 bases and J lost 5 bases. Here the CDR3 reads CASSLAGQGRTGELFF. Written as DNA, the CDR3 is TGCGCCAGCAGCTTGGCGGGACAGGGGAGGACCGGGGAGCTGTTTTTT.

The chain links TRBV5-8 to TRBJ1-2; D unresolved. V lost 2 bases to trimming and J lost 5 bases, with 10 bases between them. Germline V gene sequence: CDR1 SGHTS, CDR2 YDEGEE. This CDR3 has 13 amino acids. CDR3: CASSFQIAYGYTF. The CDR3 bases are TGTGCCAGCAGCTTTCAGATTGCATATGGCTACACCTTC.

This clone has only one observation. The V gene is TRBV13, the J gene TRBJ2-2, with D unclear. The CDR3 covers 13 residues. V shed 1 base and J shed 4 bases, with 4 bases lying between them. Germline CDR1 and CDR2: PRHDT and FYEKMQ (reference sequence). CDR3 DNA: TGTGCCAGCAGCTTAGAGGGCACCGGGGAGCTGTTTTTT. Translated: CASSLEGTGELFF.

Written as DNA, the CDR3 is TGTGCCAGCAGCACGAGGCTTACAAGGAAATATGGCTACACCTTC. It encodes CASSTRLTRKYGYTF. This chain links TRBV11-2 with TRBJ1-2, with D uncertain. Per the germline V gene, CDR1 is SGHAT and CDR2 is FQNNGV. This CDR3 region has 15 residues. Trimming cost V 5 bases and J 5 bases, with 18 bases left between them.

The chain is built from TRBV2 and TRBJ1-1; perhaps TRBD1 as D (6 bases). The V gene lost 7 bases and the J gene lost 5 bases, with 17 bases spanning the gap. The germline V gene has CDR1 SNHLY and CDR2 FYNNEI. The CDR3 loop spans 14 amino acids. The CDR3 sequence: CASTRSGAGTEAFF. CDR3 coding DNA: TGTGCCAGCACCCGGTCGGGGGCGGGGACTGAAGCTTTCTTT.

The V call is TRBV5-1, the J call TRBJ2-7; a possible D gene is TRBD1 (7 bases). Germline-derived CDR1 and CDR2 are SGHRS and YFSETQ. Trimming left V 3 bases short and J 4 bases short, with 17 bases between. The CDR3 totals 15 residues. The CDR3 nucleotides read TGCGCCAGCAGCTACGCAGGGGGGCCCCAATACGAGCAGTACGTC. Amino acid sequence: CASSYAGGPQYEQYV.

This chain joins TRBV2 and TRBJ1-1; possible D gene TRBD1, 5 bases. The CDR3 length is 13 residues. V shed 4 bases and J shed 6 bases, with 12 bases lying between them. Germline-derived CDR1 and CDR2 are SNHLY and FYNNEI. The DNA of the CDR3 is TGTGCCAGCAGTGGCCGGGGCCACGCTGAAGCTTTCTTT. It yields the protein CASSGRGHAEAFF. The complete variable domain, with remaining parts taken from reference TRBV2 and TRBJ1-1, reads EPEVTQTPSHQVTQMGQEVILRCVPISNHLYFYWYRQILGQKVEFLVSFYNNEISEKSEIFDDQFSVERPDGSNFTLKIRSTKLEDSAMYFCASSGRGHAEAFFGQGTRLTVV.

CDR3 bases: TGCAGCGTGCGGCTAGCGGGAGAGACCCAGTACTTC. Translating it yields CSVRLAGETQYF. The rearrangement joins TRBV29-1 to TRBJ2-5, with 8 bases fitting TRBD2. Germline V lookup: CDR1 SQVTM, CDR2 ANQGSEA. The length of the CDR3 is 12 residues. Losses at the gene ends were 6 bases for V and 4 bases for J; bases not matched to a gene: 4.

The genes are TRBV5-4 and TRBJ2-2; D remains ambiguous. This CDR3 region has 14 residues. CDR1 is SGHNT, CDR2 YYREEE, per germline (reference sequence). Trimming left V 5 bases short and J 3 bases short, with 11 bases between. In nucleotides, the CDR3 is TGTGCCAGCAGGCCTCTCCGGGACACCGGGGAGCTGTTTTTT. It specifies CASRPLRDTGELFF.

The chain links TRBV6-4 to TRBJ1-2; D perhaps matches TRBD1 (5 bases). V lost 6 bases and J lost 5, with 10 bases in between. CDR1 MRHNA and CDR2 SNTAGT come from the germline V gene. There are 12 residues in the CDR3. The CDR3 sequence: CASRGTGYGYTF. The CDR3 DNA reads TGTGCCAGCAGGGGTACAGGTTATGGCTACACCTTC.

This clone was picked up one time. This chain joins TRBV19 and TRBJ2-1; the D is unclear. Germline CDR1 is LNHDA and CDR2 is SQIVND (reference sequence). V was trimmed by 4 bases and J by 8 bases, leaving 9 bases between them. The CDR3 runs 12 residues. As DNA, the CDR3 is TGTGCCAGTAGTAAGGCCCACTATGAGCAGTTCTTC. Translating it yields CASSKAHYEQFF.

The chain uses TRBV2 and TRBJ1-2, with 7 bases identical to TRBD1. The CDR3 has 14 residues. CDR1 and CDR2 from the germline V gene are SNHLY and FYNNEI. The V segment lost 2 bases and the J segment 3 bases; nucleotides outside the gene matches: 3. Written as DNA, the CDR3 is TGTGCCAGCAGTGAAAACAGGGGTGACTATGGCTACACCTTC. This encodes CASSENRGDYGYTF.

The V call is TRBV28, the J call TRBJ1-1, with D uncertain. Trimming cost V 6 bases and J 9 bases, with 11 bases left between them. This CDR3 spans 11 amino acids. Germline lookup yields CDR1 MDHEN and CDR2 SYDVKM. The CDR3 loop is CASSITGQAFF. The CDR3 DNA reads TGTGCCAGCAGCATTACCGGACAAGCTTTCTTT. Full variable domain (rest looked up from reference TRBV28 and TRBJ1-1): DVKVTQSSRYLVKRTGEKVFLECVQDMDHENMFWYRQDPGLGLRLIYFSYDVKMKEKGDIPEGYSVSREKKERFSLILESASTNQTSMYLCASSITGQAFFGQGTRLTVV.

This chain links TRBV30 with TRBJ2-5, with 10 bases identical to TRBD2. The end of the DNA is better explained by TRBJ2-7, so the J call may be wrong. There are 14 residues in the CDR3. Per germline, CDR1 GTSNPN and CDR2 SVGIG (reference sequence). The CDR3 nucleotides are TGTGCCTGGAGCCCTAGCGGGAGCTCGTACGAGCAGTACTTC. Protein product: CAWSPSGSSYEQYF.

The gene calls are TRBV10-3 and TRBJ2-3; tentative D call: TRBD2 (6 bases). The CDR3 runs 14 residues. CDR1 is ENHRY and CDR2 is SYGVKD in the germline V gene. Trimming removed 11 bases from V and 4 bases from J, with 19 bases in between. The CDR3 DNA is TGTGCCCTCTCTAGCGTCCTAGCCCCAGATACGCAGTATTTT. It encodes CALSSVLAPDTQYF.

The chain couples TRBV7-9 to TRBJ2-2; TRBD2 agrees at 8 bases. V was pared by 7 bases and J by 8 bases, with 6 bases of the junction left unmatched. This CDR3 is 13 amino acids long. The germline CDR1 and CDR2 sequences are SEHNR and FQNEAQ (reference sequence). CDR3 coding DNA: TGTGCCAGCACCCCAGCGGGAGAGGGGGAGCTGTTTTTT. Translating it yields CASTPAGEGELFF.

The V gene is TRBV7-2, the J gene TRBJ2-7, with D perhaps TRBD2 (5 bases). The CDR3 length is 14 residues. The germline V gene has CDR1 SGHTA and CDR2 FQGNSA. With 1 base removed from V and 6 bases from J, the gap between germline ends came to 13 bases. The DNA of the CDR3 is TGTGCCAGCAGCTTAGGTCTAGCCGGATCCGAGCAGTACTTC. It specifies CASSLGLAGSEQYF.

This chain joins TRBV7-6 and TRBJ2-2, with a weak D call TRBD2 (6 bases). CDR1 SGHVS and CDR2 FNYEAQ come from the germline V gene. The CDR3 covers 13 residues. The V and J ends lost 4 bases and 6 bases respectively, with 9 bases between them. The CDR3 DNA reads TGTGCCAGCAGCTCCGGGACTGCCGGGGAGCTGTTTTTT. This encodes CASSSGTAGELFF.

The chain combines TRBV4-3 with TRBJ2-1; 7 bases align to TRBD1. The CDR3 consists of 13 residues. CDR1 and CDR2 (germline): LGHNA, YSLEER. The J segment lost 6 bases and the V segment lost 5 bases, leaving 4 bases of the junction unmatched. CDR3 amino acids: CASSYRQGNEQFF. CDR3 nucleotide sequence: TGCGCCAGCAGCTACAGACAGGGCAATGAGCAGTTCTTC.

This clone was counted between two and nine times. The sample has other DNA sequences that encode this CDR3 too. The chain has TRBV10-3 and TRBJ1-5; a possible D gene is TRBD1 (5 bases). The CDR3 covers 15 residues. V was trimmed by 0 bases and J by 6 bases, leaving 12 bases between them. Germline CDR1 is ENHRY and CDR2 is SYGVKD. CDR3 in amino acids: CAISESAGRGQPQHF. For the CDR3, the DNA is TGTGCCATCAGTGAGTCAGCAGGGAGAGGTCAGCCCCAGCATTTT.